The sequence of this T cell receptor (beta chain) was determined in a study of sequential checkpoint blockade in melanoma. Study information: Randomization was 1:1 between first-line nivolumab→ipilimumab and ipilimumab→nivolumab.

Treatment described: randomized to nivolumab then ipilimumab (arm A) or the reverse (arm B). None of the patients previously received DNA-damaging chemotherapy. Sorted cells were live CD3+CD8+, lacking CD19 and CD56, from PBMCs. The CDR3 extends over 18 amino acids. V was clipped by 4 bases and J by 6 bases; unmatched bases: 14. This clone was seen a few times. Profiling relied on immunoSEQ multiplex PCR, and the TCRdb table lists in-frame clones only, not all of them. This sample yields approximately 2,000 clones, of which roughly 50% are seen a single time; 27% belongs to the top ten. This TCR derives from a human patient with melanoma. Some clones in this sample may be carry-over from other donors' samples. The input for sequencing was CD8+ T cells sorted from blood (inferred from file names), taken from a patient given nivolumab and ipilimumab in sequence. The V and J genes are TRBV7-1 and TRBJ2-2, with 10 bases that match TRBD2. TRBV7-1 is sorted into the ORF group, with uncertain function. The CDR3 reads CASSLFFSAGGPAGELFF. CDR3 nucleotides: TGTGCCAGCAGCTTATTTTTCTCAGCGGGGGGGCCAGCCGGGGAGCTGTTTTTT.